This T cell receptor (beta chain) was found in a study of OX40 agonist ivuxolimab in advanced cancers. Findings and limits, study-wide: The study found that CD8+ T cells averaged more expanded clones than CD4+. At 0.1 to 3.0 mg/kg and by week 6, CD4+ and CD8+ T cells in the blood had expanded clonally.

The protocol was immunoSEQ multiplex PCR, while the TCRdb copy is restricted to in-frame clones and leaves out a portion. The table lists 50,000 to 70,000 clones, around 89% of them singletons. The CDR3 consists of 13 residues. CDR1 is SNHLY and CDR2 is FYNNEI in the germline V gene. V gave up 8 bases and J gave up 0 bases; unmatched junction bases: 1. As to this clone: Its specificity is not known.

This TCR was sampled from an adult with an advanced solid tumor such as melanoma, head and neck, liver or kidney cancer. The source was CD4+ or CD8+ T cells sorted from blood, collected in a trial of the OX40 agonist ivuxolimab. The rearrangement uses TRBV2 and TRBJ2-3; TRBD1 matches at 8 bases. The CDR3: CASGTGSTDTQYF. CDR3 nucleotides: TGTGCCAGCGGGACAGGTAGCACAGATACGCAGTATTTT. Full variable domain (remainder filled in from reference TRBV2 and TRBJ2-3): EPEVTQTPSHQVTQMGQEVILRCVPISNHLYFYWYRQILGQKVEFLVSFYNNEISEKSEIFDDQFSVERPDGSNFTLKIRSTKLEDSAMYFCASGTGSTDTQYFGPGTRLTVL.